This T cell receptor (beta chain) was observed in a study of Ad26.COV2.S vaccination and SARS-CoV-2 variants. At the level of the study: Each vaccinee took Ad26.COV2.S intramuscularly, once or twice 56 days apart. General study findings and limits: Researchers cautioned that TCR breadth and depth analyses may have underestimated total T cell responses.

Treatment: some 20 received Ad26.COV2.S at low or high dose, single or two shots; several received placebo; per-sample allocation not given. The study sampled participants on day 63 after the first vaccine or placebo injection. An Ad26 vector carrying the Wuhan-strain SARS-CoV-2 spike served as the vaccine. From germline, CDR1 is SGHAT and CDR2 FQNNGV. The CDR3 contains 15 residues. V shed 3 bases and J 0 bases; nucleotides not matched to a gene: 5. TCRdb's copy holds only in-frame clones and misses some; the assay was immunoSEQ multiplex PCR. The table has 380,000 or so clones, 80% to 90% seen once; the top ten hold around 7.4%. This clone was observed a single time. The antigen is undetermined.

J is TRBJ2-7 and V is TRBV11-2, with 7 bases that match TRBD2. The sequence came from a person between 18 and 59 years old who received the Ad26.COV2.S COVID-19 vaccine or a placebo. The specimen comprised peripheral blood, sampled in a trial of Ad26.COV2.S vaccine versus placebo. The CDR3 protein is CASSLGLSPSYEQYF. The CDR3 DNA reads as TGTGCCAGCAGCTTGGGACTATCCCCCTCCTACGAGCAGTACTTC.